The clone carrying this TCR beta chain appeared many times. The antigen is not known. This specimen belongs to a study of T cell repertoires in cytomegalovirus infection. Findings of the study overall: The study identified carriers of CMV plus the relevant HLA from cumulative public TCR beta family frequency.

TCRdb reprocessed the reads via MiXCR and lists one record per CDR3 protein. The data contain approximately 500,000 distinct CDR3 sequences, 16% of them singletons. The receptor's source is a human donor in good health (CMV status not recorded). Some clones in this sample may be carry-over from other donors' samples. The sequenced sample was CD8+ T cells from PBMCs.

For the CDR3, the DNA is TGTGCCAGCAGTTGGTTAGGGAGCAGGAACACTGAAGCTTTCTTT. It translates to CASSWLGSRNTEAFF. V usage is TRBV27 and J usage is TRBJ1-1, with D uncertain. CDR3 length equals 15 residues. Looked up from germline, CDR1 is MNHEY and CDR2 is SMNVEV (reference sequence). The ends were cut back, 4 bases at V and 1 base at J, with 13 bases in the middle.